Below, 20 T cell receptor beta chains from the same sample are listed, as sequenced in a study of cytomegalovirus exposure and HLA in healthy donors. PCR was performed using 60 Vbeta and 13 Jbeta primers. Profiled with immunoSEQ multiplex PCR; TCRdb holds only in-frame clones, not every one. The sample yields more than 90,000 clones, approximately 80% seen once. Sequenced: PBMCs. The receptors derive from a man in his fifties in good health and CMV-seronegative.

The J gene is TRBJ2-3, the V gene TRBV5-1; TRBD1 is a possible D gene (6 bases). Trimming left V 1 base short and J 2 bases short, with 11 bases between. The CDR3 runs to 15 residues. Germline assignment: CDR1 SGHRS and CDR2 YFSETQ. This CDR3 is CASSLTGQNTDTQYF. For the CDR3, the DNA is TGCGCCAGCAGCTTGACAGGGCAGAACACAGATACGCAGTATTTT.

This clone has a handful of counts. Additional DNA sequences in this sample encode the identical CDR3. The DNA of the CDR3 is TGTGCCAGCAGCCCTGGGACAGCTTCTGGAAACACCATATATTTT. This sequence encodes CASSPGTASGNTIYF. This chain uses TRBV7-2 with TRBJ1-3; 7 bases match TRBD1. Germline loops: CDR1 SGHTA, CDR2 FQGNSA. The CDR3 contains 15 residues. V lost 5 bases to trimming and J lost 1 base; unmatched junction nucleotides: 5.

The V gene is TRBV27, the J gene TRBJ2-2; 8 nucleotides agree with TRBD1. The V gene's germline CDR1 is MNHEY and CDR2 SMNVEV (reference sequence). V trimming: 2 bases; J trimming: 3 bases; junction bases outside the gene matches: 2. The CDR3 totals 15 residues. As DNA, the CDR3 is TGTGCCAGCAGTTTAGCAGGGGGCTACACCGGGGAGCTGTTTTTT. Its protein is CASSLAGGYTGELFF.

The chain is built from TRBV27 and TRBJ1-2; possibly TRBD1 for D (6 bases). The CDR3 has 17 amino acids. Germline CDR1 and CDR2: MNHEY and SMNVEV (reference sequence). V lost 0 bases, J lost 0 bases, and 14 bases lay in between. CDR3 bases: TGTGCCAGCAGTTTATCGTCAGGGGATGGGGCTAACTATGGCTACACCTTC. As protein: CASSLSSGDGANYGYTF.

V is TRBV7-3 and J is TRBJ2-1; possibly TRBD2 for D (5 bases). CDR1 SGHTA and CDR2 FQGTGA come from the germline V gene. V lost 5 bases to trimming and J lost 4 bases, with 9 bases between them. This CDR3 has 13 amino acids. This CDR3 is CASSPRGYNEQFF. For the CDR3, the DNA is TGTGCCAGCAGCCCGAGAGGGTACAATGAGCAGTTCTTC.

The chain recombines TRBV28 with TRBJ1-1; D gene uncertain. CDR1 is MDHEN and CDR2 is SYDVKM in the germline V gene. The CDR3 is 15 residues long. Trimming pared 6 bases from V and 1 base from J, leaving 15 bases between. The CDR3 loop reads CASRSTKEGNTEAFF. The CDR3 DNA reads TGTGCCAGCAGGAGTACAAAGGAGGGGAACACTGAAGCTTTCTTT.

Only one count was recorded for this clone. The V call is TRBV15, the J call TRBJ2-7; 7 bases are a match to TRBD1. Germline trimming cut 3 bases from V and 3 bases from J; bases unmatched to any gene: 8. The germline CDR1 and CDR2 sequences are LNHNV and YYDKDF (reference sequence). CDR3 length equals 15 residues. Written as DNA, the CDR3 is TGTGCCACCAGCAGGACAGGGTATGAGGACTACGAGCAGTACTTC. It encodes CATSRTGYEDYEQYF.

This rearrangement joins TRBV6-1 to TRBJ1-1; TRBD1 agrees at 7 bases. Trimming cost V 3 bases and J 10 bases; bases outside gene matches: 11. The V gene's germline CDR1 is MNHNS and CDR2 SASEGT. There are 14 residues in the CDR3. The CDR3 DNA is TGTGCCAGCAGTGATGAGGGGGGTACAGGGGTAGCTTTCTTT. As protein: CASSDEGGTGVAFF.

This clone was seen a few times. The chain employs TRBV7-9 and TRBJ1-4; the match to TRBD1 covers 11 bases. CDR3 length equals 14 residues. Germline CDR1 and CDR2: SEHNR and FQNEAQ (reference sequence). The J segment lost 12 bases and the V segment lost 5 bases, leaving 8 bases of the junction unmatched. This CDR3 reads CASSPGTGGEELFF. Written as DNA, the CDR3 is TGTGCCAGCAGCCCCGGGACAGGGGGAGAGGAACTGTTTTTT.

This chain connects TRBV6-6 to TRBJ1-5; D remains ambiguous. CDR1 is MNHNY and CDR2 is SVGAGI in the germline V gene (reference sequence). This CDR3 spans 16 amino acids. Between the trimmed V and J ends, which lost 2 bases and 7 bases, there was a span of 18 bases. The CDR3 coding sequence is TGTGCCAGCAGTTACATGGCGGGGAAAGGAGAACAGCCCCAGCATTTT. This gives the protein CASSYMAGKGEQPQHF.

The CDR3 protein is CASSLAIGGSYEQYF. CDR3 DNA sequence: TGTGCCAGCAGTTTAGCTATAGGGGGCTCCTACGAGCAGTACTTC. The chain is built from TRBV27 and TRBJ2-7; D possibly corresponds to TRBD1 (6 bases). The V and J ends lost 2 bases and 0 bases respectively, with 11 bases between them. Germline loops: CDR1 MNHEY, CDR2 SMNVEV (reference sequence). The CDR3 spans 15 residues.

The chain carries TRBV19 and TRBJ1-4, with 7 bases identical to TRBD1. In germline, CDR1 is LNHDA, CDR2 SQIVND (reference sequence). The CDR3 has 16 residues. The V and J ends lost 7 bases and 4 bases, in that order; junction bases with no gene match: 12. In DNA, the CDR3 is TGTGCCAGTACCCATCAGGGGGGAAGCGTTAATGAAAAACTGTTTTTT. Amino acid sequence: CASTHQGGSVNEKLFF. Filled out from reference TRBV19 and TRBJ1-4, the complete variable domain reads DGGITQSPKYLFRKEGQNVTLSCEQNLNHDAMYWYRQDPGQGLRLIYYSQIVNDFQKGDIAEGYSVSREKKESFPLTVTSAQKNPTAFYLCASTHQGGSVNEKLFFGSGTQLSVL.

The genes are TRBV4-2 and TRBJ2-1; 10 bases map to TRBD2. The CDR3 covers 16 residues. Germline loops: CDR1 LGHNA, CDR2 YNFKEQ. Trimming at V came to 6 bases and at J to 8 bases, leaving 13 bases not matched to a gene. CDR3 coding DNA: TGTGCCAGCAGGGGGAGGGCTAGCGGGAGTCTCCATGAGCAGTTCTTC. This translates into CASRGRASGSLHEQFF.

CDR3 region: CASSFGGGREKLFF. In DNA form, the CDR3 reads TGCGCCAGCAGCTTCGGAGGGGGCCGTGAAAAACTGTTTTTT. The chain is built from TRBV5-1 and TRBJ1-4; the match to TRBD1 covers 7 bases. Trimming removed 2 bases from V and 7 bases from J; junction bases left unmatched: 5. CDR1 is SGHRS and CDR2 is YFSETQ in the germline V gene. This CDR3 has 14 amino acids.

This clone was seen only once. The chain recombines TRBV9 with TRBJ1-2; tentative D call: TRBD1 (5 bases). The V gene lost 0 bases and the J gene lost 4 bases, with 10 bases spanning the gap. The CDR3 length is 14 residues. Per germline, CDR1 SGDLS and CDR2 YYNGEE. CDR3 sequence (DNA): TGTGCCAGCAGCGTAGCTCCGGGGGGCTATGGCTACACCTTC. Translation: CASSVAPGGYGYTF.

This sequence joins TRBV27 and TRBJ2-2; D may be TRBD2 (6 bases). This CDR3 has 14 residues. Germline V gene data show CDR1 as MNHEY and CDR2 as SMNVEV (reference sequence). Trimming removed 0 bases from V and 8 bases from J, with 10 bases in between. This chain's CDR3 is CASSLSGGPGELFF. CDR3 nucleotides: TGTGCCAGCAGTTTATCGGGGGGTCCGGGGGAGCTGTTTTTT.

The chain employs TRBV28 and TRBJ2-7; weak D call: TRBD1 (6 bases). The V end lost 5 bases, the J end lost 1 base, and 15 bases lay between the germline ends. The CDR3 sequence is 15 residues long. Germline V CDR1 and CDR2: MDHEN, SYDVKM. Here the CDR3 reads CASSPGQFVSYEQYF. The CDR3 bases are TGTGCCAGCAGTCCTGGACAGTTCGTATCCTACGAGCAGTACTTC.

This clone came up once. The J gene is TRBJ2-1, the V gene TRBV27; 8 bases match TRBD1. CDR3 length equals 15 residues. The germline CDR1 and CDR2 sequences are MNHEY and SMNVEV (reference sequence). The V segment lost 5 bases and the J segment 7 bases; nucleotides outside the gene matches: 10. The CDR3, as DNA: TGTGCCAGCAGTCCCGGACAGGGAAGGAAAAATGAGCAGTTCTTC. Translating gives CASSPGQGRKNEQFF.

DNA of the CDR3: TGCGCCAGCAGCCAAGAAGCAGACCCGGGCACCGGGGAGCTGTTTTTT. Protein sequence: CASSQEADPGTGELFF. The V call is TRBV4-1, the J call TRBJ2-2, with D hard to call. Germline V gene sequence: CDR1 MGHRA, CDR2 YSYEKL. This CDR3 has 16 residues. V was pared by 0 bases and J by 4 bases, with 12 bases between.

The chain recombines TRBV28 with TRBJ2-1; TRBD1 is a possible D gene (5 bases). CDR1 is MDHEN, CDR2 SYDVKM, per germline. The CDR3 spans 14 residues. V was pared by 6 bases and J by 9 bases, with 18 bases between. Here the CDR3 reads CASSSPNRSPEQFF. Here the CDR3 DNA reads TGTGCCAGCAGCAGCCCAAACAGGTCTCCTGAGCAGTTCTTC.